One and the same sample provided the 32 T cell receptor beta chains below, sequenced in a study of T cell repertoires in cytomegalovirus infection. TCRdb re-called the reads through MiXCR, storing one row per CDR3 protein. The sample holds around 530,000 distinct CDR3 sequences, roughly 29% seen once. Sequencing was done on a sample of PBMCs. The source is a human donor in good health (CMV status not recorded). Some clones in this sample may be carry-over from other donors' samples.

The chain uses TRBV6-1 and TRBJ2-1; tentative D call: TRBD2 (5 bases). Trimming removed 5 bases at V and 2 bases at J, with 13 bases between. The CDR3 is 15 residues long. CDR1 is MNHNS and CDR2 is SASEGT in the germline V gene. The CDR3 reads CASSFGGSPYNEQFF. The CDR3 DNA follows: TGTGCCAGCAGTTTCGGCGGGTCCCCCTACAATGAGCAGTTCTTC.

V usage is TRBV20-1 and J usage is TRBJ2-7, with 8 bases matching TRBD1. In germline, CDR1 is DFQATT, CDR2 SNEGSKA (reference sequence). Trimming cost V 0 bases and J 4 bases; bases outside gene matches: 8. This CDR3 has 15 amino acids. CDR3 sequence: CSARDRDRTNYEQYF. The CDR3 DNA is TGCAGTGCTAGAGATCGGGACAGGACTAATTACGAGCAGTACTTC.

This clonotype has a count of ten or more. The rearrangement joins TRBV7-8 to TRBJ2-2; 11 bases fit TRBD2. V shed 8 bases and J 6 bases; nucleotides not matched to a gene: 11. This CDR3 is 16 amino acids long. Germline CDR1 and CDR2: SGHVS and FQNEAQ. The CDR3 sequence: CASELSGRVWAGELFF. In DNA form, the CDR3 reads TGTGCCAGCGAGCTTAGCGGGAGGGTTTGGGCCGGGGAGCTGTTTTTT.

This chain joins TRBV29-1 and TRBJ1-1; D uncertain. Germline CDR1 SQVTM, CDR2 ANQGSEA. This CDR3 has 11 residues. The ends were cut back, 3 bases at V and 5 bases at J, with 7 bases in the middle. CDR3 loop: CSVEGMTEAFF. DNA for the CDR3: TGCAGCGTTGAGGGGATGACTGAAGCTTTCTTT.

This clonotype showed up just a few times. The V gene is TRBV7-2, the J gene TRBJ2-5; maybe TRBD1 (7 bases). The germline gives CDR1 SGHTA, CDR2 FQGNSA. The V gene lost 5 bases and the J gene lost 4 bases, with 14 bases spanning the gap. This CDR3 region has 14 residues. This chain's CDR3 is CASSLQGGLETQYF. Here the CDR3 DNA reads TGTGCCAGCAGCCTCCAGGGGGGTTTAGAGACCCAGTACTTC. Combining the CDR3 with reference TRBV7-2 and TRBJ2-5 gives the whole variable domain GAGVSQSPSNKVTEKGKDVELRCDPISGHTALYWYRQSLGQGLEFLIYFQGNSAPDKSGLPSDRFSAERTGGSVSTLTIQRTQQEDSAVYLCASSLQGGLETQYFGPGTRLLVL.

This chain connects TRBV12-3 or TRBV12-4 to TRBJ2-1, with 8 bases lining up with TRBD1. J was trimmed by 1 base and V by 5 bases; bases with no gene match: 4. This CDR3 spans 15 amino acids. The chain's CDR3 is CASSQDRESYNEQFF. The CDR3 DNA is TGTGCCAGCAGTCAGGACAGGGAGTCCTACAATGAGCAGTTCTTC.

For the CDR3, the DNA is TGCAGCGTTGAACAGGAGATGAATCAGCCCCAGCATTTT. Amino acids: CSVEQEMNQPQHF. The genes are TRBV29-1 and TRBJ1-5; no clear D gene. The germline V gene has CDR1 SQVTM and CDR2 ANQGSEA. V dropped 2 bases and J dropped 4 bases, with 9 bases sitting between them. CDR3 length: 13 amino acids.

This clonotype came up a few times. The rearrangement joins TRBV6-5 to TRBJ2-7, with 7 bases lining up with TRBD2. Germline V lookup: CDR1 MNHEY, CDR2 SVGAGI. The CDR3 covers 14 residues. J gave up 4 bases and V 0 bases, and 3 bases lay outside the gene matches. CDR3 residues: CASSYSKAGYEQYV. Here the CDR3 DNA reads TGTGCCAGCAGTTACTCGAAAGCGGGATACGAGCAGTACGTC.

In its sample, this clonotype was seen many times. V gene TRBV7-9 combines with J gene TRBJ1-4; maybe TRBD1 (5 bases). The CDR3 runs to 14 residues. Trimming pared 5 bases from V and 10 bases from J, leaving 17 bases between. Germline loops: CDR1 SEHNR, CDR2 FQNEAQ (reference sequence). The CDR3 spells CASSTRGAGGKLFF. DNA for the CDR3: TGTGCCAGCAGCACCCGAGGGGCTGGGGGAAAACTGTTTTTT.

V gene TRBV18 combines with J gene TRBJ2-7; TRBD2 aligns across 10 bases. Germline CDR1 is KGHSH and CDR2 is LQKENI. The CDR3 totals 16 residues. Trimming removed 2 bases from V and 1 base from J; junction bases left unmatched: 5. CDR3 nucleotide sequence: TGTGCCAGCTCACCAGTGCTAGCGGGAGAGTCCTACGAGCAGTACTTC. It yields the protein CASSPVLAGESYEQYF.

The rearrangement joins TRBV7-9 to TRBJ1-1; D uncertain. V was pared by 5 bases and J by 3 bases, with 7 bases between. Germline CDR1 SEHNR, CDR2 FQNEAQ (reference sequence). The CDR3 contains 12 residues. The CDR3 sequence is CASSQADTEAFF. Written as DNA, the CDR3 is TGTGCCAGCAGCCAAGCGGACACTGAAGCTTTCTTT.

This clonotype came up many times. The chain combines TRBV6-5 with TRBJ1-5, with D maybe TRBD1 (5 bases). The CDR3 has 14 residues. V dropped 5 bases and J dropped 7 bases, with 15 bases sitting between them. The V gene's germline CDR1 is MNHEY and CDR2 SVGAGI. CDR3 protein: CASSTGTPSQPQHF. As DNA, the CDR3 is TGTGCCAGCAGTACCGGGACCCCCAGCCAGCCCCAGCATTTT.

The chain employs TRBV24-1 and TRBJ2-2; D not resolved. The CDR3 is 15 amino acids. CDR1 and CDR2 (germline): KGHDR, SFDVKD. Trimming took 2 bases from V and 8 from J, leaving 14 bases between them. Written as DNA, the CDR3 is TGTGCCACCAGTGATTCAAGTAAAGATATGGGGGAGCTGTTTTTT. Encoded protein: CATSDSSKDMGELFF.

The chain couples TRBV28 to TRBJ2-7, with D possibly being TRBD1 or TRBD2 (6 bases each). The CDR3 is 15 residues long. CDR1 and CDR2 from the germline V gene are MDHEN and SYDVKM. V was shortened by 2 bases and J by 6 bases, with 17 bases between the two germline ends. The CDR3: CASSLGGGFGGEQYF. CDR3 DNA: TGTGCCAGCAGTTTAGGGGGCGGGTTCGGGGGCGAGCAGTACTTC.

The genes are TRBV23-1 and TRBJ2-7; 9 nucleotides match TRBD1. TRBV23-1 is classed as an ORF, of uncertain function. J lost 3 bases, V lost 6 bases, and 6 bases had no gene match. This CDR3 has 14 amino acids. The CDR3, as DNA: TGCGCCAGCAGCTCCGGGACAGGGAACTACGAGCAGTACGTC. It is translated as CASSSGTGNYEQYV.

The DNA of the CDR3 is TGTGCCAGCAGCCAGTGGGCCCGGGATGAGCAGTTCTTC. Translating gives CASSQWARDEQFF. The chain joins TRBV12-3 or TRBV12-4 to TRBJ2-1; D is undetermined. V lost 6 bases and J 8 bases, leaving 14 bases between the germline ends. The CDR3 is 13 amino acids.

This chain joins TRBV7-9 and TRBJ2-1, with D possibly being TRBD2 (6 bases). Trimming cost V 5 bases and J 6 bases, with 23 bases left between them. The germline gives CDR1 SEHNR, CDR2 FQNEAQ (reference sequence). CDR3 length equals 17 residues. For the CDR3, the DNA is TGTGCCAGCAGCCCTACCCCAGGCGGGACCCCCCGCAATGAGCAGTTCTTC. It encodes CASSPTPGGTPRNEQFF.

A few counts support this clonotype. The genes are TRBV6-5 and TRBJ1-1, with 7 positions matching TRBD1. The germline V gene has CDR1 MNHEY and CDR2 SVGAGI. After removal of 4 bases from V and 5 bases from J, the junction contained 7 bases not matched to a gene. The CDR3 covers 14 residues. The DNA of the CDR3 is TGTGCCAGCAGTTCGACAGGGTCGGGTACTGAAGCTTTCTTT. Protein: CASSSTGSGTEAFF.

The rearrangement joins TRBV6-6 to TRBJ1-2; tentatively, D is TRBD1 (6 bases). Trimming removed 2 bases at V and 6 bases at J, with 10 bases between. This CDR3 has 13 amino acids. Germline CDR1 MNHNY, CDR2 SVGAGI (reference sequence). The DNA of the CDR3 is TGTGCCAGCAGTTACGGGCAGGGGAATGGCTACACCTTC. It encodes CASSYGQGNGYTF.

This clonotype has ten or more counts. The chain has TRBV7-2 and TRBJ2-6; tentative D call: TRBD2 (6 bases). The CDR3 sequence is 14 residues long. Germline CDR1 reads SGHTA; CDR2 reads FQGNSA. V lost 6 bases and J 3 bases, leaving 9 bases between the germline ends. For the CDR3, the DNA is TGTGCCAGCAGGAGGGGAGGTGGGGCCAACGTCCTGACTTTC. Amino acids: CASRRGGGANVLTF.

This chain's CDR3 is CASSPWLRGRRSNYGYTF. DNA for the CDR3: TGCGCCAGCAGTCCTTGGTTGAGGGGGCGTCGGAGCAACTATGGCTACACCTTC. V and J are TRBV23-1 and TRBJ1-2; 7 bases align to TRBD1. TRBV23-1 is annotated as an ORF whose role is uncertain. V shed 4 bases, J shed 2 bases, and the junction held 16 bases outside the gene matches. This CDR3 is built from 18 residues.

The chain recombines TRBV2 with TRBJ2-5; 9 positions match TRBD1. Germline V CDR1 and CDR2: SNHLY, FYNNEI. Germline trimming cut 5 bases from V and 2 bases from J; bases unmatched to any gene: 6. The CDR3 is 15 amino acids. As DNA, the CDR3 is TGTGCCAGCAGTCTGAGGGGACAGGGACAAGAGACCCAGTACTTC. It is translated as CASSLRGQGQETQYF.

This clonotype was observed at least ten times. V gene TRBV28 combines with J gene TRBJ2-7, with 11 bases lining up with TRBD2. V dropped 5 bases and J dropped 7; count of bases not matched to a gene: 4. The CDR3 is made up of 13 amino acids. Germline V gene lookup returns CDR1 MDHEN and CDR2 SYDVKM. Here the CDR3 reads CASSPWTSGEQYF. The CDR3 DNA follows: TGTGCCAGCAGTCCATGGACTAGCGGGGAGCAGTACTTC.

V gene TRBV12-3 or TRBV12-4 combines with J gene TRBJ1-1; a weak D match, TRBD1 (5 bases). CDR3 size: 14 residues. V was pared by 10 bases and J by 0 bases, with 15 bases between. The chain's CDR3 is CATKGSTVNTEAFF. The CDR3, as DNA: TGTGCCACCAAAGGGTCGACAGTGAACACTGAAGCTTTCTTT.

This chain joins TRBV5-4 and TRBJ1-2; no reliable D call. CDR1 and CDR2 (germline): SGHNT, YYREEE (reference sequence). CDR3 length: 14 amino acids. Trimming took off 2 bases at V and 0 bases at J, with 8 bases between the two ends. DNA for the CDR3: TGTGCCAGCAGCTTAGGTGTAGCTAACTATGGCTACACCTTC. Amino acids: CASSLGVANYGYTF.

The rearrangement joins TRBV18 to TRBJ2-5; 7 nucleotides align to TRBD1. Germline V CDR1 and CDR2: KGHSH, LQKENI. The V segment lost 1 base and the J segment 5 bases; nucleotides outside the gene matches: 10. The CDR3 sequence is 16 residues long. The CDR3 region has the DNA TGTGCCAGCTCACCACAACAGGGGACCTCGTGGGAGACCCAGTACTTC. It encodes CASSPQQGTSWETQYF. Full variable domain (rest looked up from reference TRBV18 and TRBJ2-5): NAGVMQNPRHLVRRRGQEARLRCSPMKGHSHVYWYRQLPEEGLKFMVYLQKENIIDESGMPKERFSAEFPKEGPSILRIQQVVRGDSAAYFCASSPQQGTSWETQYFGPGTRLLVL.

This clonotype was counted between two and nine times. The chain combines TRBV6-2 or TRBV6-3 with TRBJ2-1, with 10 bases lining up with TRBD2. Per germline, CDR1 MNHEY and CDR2 SVGEGT. The CDR3 runs 14 residues. V was clipped by 10 bases and J by 5 bases; unmatched bases: 8. Here the CDR3 reads CATKDTSGNNEQFF. The CDR3 DNA reads as TGTGCCACCAAGGACACTAGCGGGAACAATGAGCAGTTCTTC.

V is TRBV12-3 or TRBV12-4 and J is TRBJ2-6, with 9 bases aligning to TRBD1. This CDR3 contains 17 residues. Trimming at V came to 2 bases and at J to 4 bases, leaving 6 bases not matched to a gene. CDR3 sequence: CASSLLGQGGGANVLTF. CDR3 in DNA: TGTGCCAGCAGTTTATTGGGACAGGGCGGCGGGGCCAACGTCCTGACTTTC.

The genes are TRBV6-8 and TRBJ2-3; D unclear. The CDR3 has 12 residues. Trimming cost V 0 bases and J 9 bases, with 7 bases left between them. Per the germline V gene, CDR1 is MNHGY and CDR2 is SAAAGT. This CDR3 reads CASSYSRRTQYF. The DNA for the CDR3 is TGTGCCAGCAGTTACTCAAGAAGGACGCAGTATTTT.

The gene calls are TRBV28 and TRBJ2-5; 11 positions match TRBD2. V trimming: 6 bases; J trimming: 5 bases; junction bases outside the gene matches: 11. The V gene's germline CDR1 is MDHEN and CDR2 SYDVKM. The CDR3 is 16 amino acids. The CDR3 sequence: CASSFETSGSEETQYF. The CDR3 DNA reads as TGTGCCAGCAGCTTCGAAACTAGCGGGAGTGAGGAGACCCAGTACTTC. The full variable domain, its missing parts supplied by reference TRBV28 and TRBJ2-5, is DVKVTQSSRYLVKRTGEKVFLECVQDMDHENMFWYRQDPGLGLRLIYFSYDVKMKEKGDIPEGYSVSREKKERFSLILESASTNQTSMYLCASSFETSGSEETQYFGPGTRLLVL.

The gene calls are TRBV2 and TRBJ2-1; D not certain. Germline assignment: CDR1 SNHLY and CDR2 FYNNEI. The CDR3 has 12 amino acids. The V end lost 3 bases, the J end lost 15 bases, and 15 bases lay between the germline ends. In DNA form, the CDR3 reads TGTGCCAGCAGTGACTATCCCTGGAGTCTGTTCTTC. Its translation is CASSDYPWSLFF.

This clonotype was detected only a few times. The genes are TRBV19 and TRBJ1-6, with TRBD1 matching over 9 bases. The CDR3 sequence is 15 residues long. J gave up 9 bases and V 4 bases, and 7 bases lay outside the gene matches. Germline CDR1 reads LNHDA; CDR2 reads SQIVND (reference sequence). The CDR3 DNA sequence: TGTGCCAGTAGTACTACGACAGGGGGGTTTTCACCCCTCCACTTT. As protein: CASSTTTGGFSPLHF.